The sequence of this TCR beta chain was determined in a study of CD8 T cells in Susac syndrome. Study-level points and caveats: The peak of CD8+ clonal expansion in Susac was seen in TEMRA cells and active patients.

Notes on this clonotype: The antigen is unknown.

V gave up 0 bases and J gave up 3 bases, with 2 bases separating them. The CDR3 totals 12 residues. Germline loops: CDR1 LGHDT, CDR2 YNNKEL (reference sequence). Random hexamers were used to reverse transcribe the RNA input (roughly 0.5 to 1 ug). MiXCR, run by TCRdb on the immunoSEQ multiplex PCR reads, gives a single entry per CDR3 protein. There are some 130,000 distinct CDR3 sequences in the sample; more than 85% occur only once, and about 0.18% lies in the top ten. The clonotype comes from a human donor with Susac syndrome. Sequencing input: CD8+ T cells from PBMCs. V and J are TRBV3-1 and TRBJ2-5; no reliable D call. CDR3 region: CASSQDEETQYF. Written as DNA, the CDR3 is TGTGCCAGCAGCCAAGATGAAGAGACCCAGTACTTC.